The 24 T cell receptor beta chains given below trace back to one sample, sequenced in a study of T-cell memory formation after mild COVID-19. A single record per CDR3 protein comes from TCRdb applying MiXCR to the 5' RACE reads. The sample gives more than 150,000 distinct CDR3 sequences, about a fifth of which show up once; about 4% is in the top ten. Sequenced input: PBMCs or a T cell subset sorted from them (not recorded which). These receptor sequences come from a man aged 18-30 years who had mild COVID-19 (a few samples of this study predate the infection). Cell type and time point are not known.

This clonotype was detected only a few times. The genes are TRBV6-5 and TRBJ2-4, with no clear D. The length of the CDR3 is 15 residues. V lost 3 bases and J 1 base, leaving 10 bases between the germline ends. CDR1 is MNHEY, CDR2 SVGAGI, per germline. CDR3 in amino acids: CASSYGVGAKNIQYF. The DNA for the CDR3 is TGTGCCAGCAGTTATGGCGTCGGCGCCAAAAACATTCAGTACTTC.

This clonotype was picked up a small number of times. This rearrangement joins TRBV7-2 to TRBJ2-5, with 13 bases lining up with TRBD2. From germline, CDR1 is SGHTA and CDR2 FQGNSA. The J segment lost 7 bases and the V segment lost 5 bases, leaving 4 bases of the junction unmatched. The CDR3 runs 14 residues. CDR3 nucleotides: TGTGCCAGCAGCAGACTAGCGGGGGGAGCGACCCAGTACTTC. It encodes CASSRLAGGATQYF.

This clonotype was recorded a few times. The chain recombines TRBV15 with TRBJ2-5, with TRBD1 matching over 8 bases. Germline V gene lookup returns CDR1 LNHNV and CDR2 YYDKDF (reference sequence). The CDR3 extends over 14 amino acids. V trimming: 4 bases; J trimming: 4 bases; junction bases outside the gene matches: 5. The CDR3 coding sequence is TGTGCCACCAGCATCGGACAGGGACCAGAGACCCAGTACTTC. It yields the protein CATSIGQGPETQYF.

The J gene is TRBJ2-5, the V gene TRBV29-1, with a weak D call TRBD2 (5 bases). Trimming took 3 bases from V and 5 from J, leaving 13 bases between them. Germline V gene data show CDR1 as SQVTM and CDR2 as ANQGSEA. The CDR3 loop spans 13 amino acids. The CDR3 nucleotides read TGCAGCGTTGATTTCGCCCGAGGGGAGACCCAGTACTTC. Protein: CSVDFARGETQYF.

The chain links TRBV20-1 to TRBJ2-3, with 7 positions matching TRBD2. CDR1 and CDR2 (germline): DFQATT, SNEGSKA (reference sequence). The V gene end was trimmed by 5 bases and the J gene end by 5 bases; junction bases not matched to a gene: 10. The CDR3 extends over 14 amino acids. Here the CDR3 DNA reads TGCAGTGCTTCCCTAGCGGAGAGGGGAGATACGCAGTATTTT. Translated: CSASLAERGDTQYF.

The genes are TRBV21-1 and TRBJ1-6; the table's D call, TRBD1, was not checked against the DNA. TRBV21-1 is flagged as a pseudogene. The CDR3 runs to 16 residues. The DNA of the CDR3 is TGTGCCACCCGACCGATATCCCCTTCGGTCGCCTCACCCCTCCACTTT. This translates into CATRPISPSVASPLHF.

In its sample, this clonotype was seen a few times. This chain connects TRBV7-2 to TRBJ1-2, with TRBD1 identical over 7 bases. Germline V CDR1 and CDR2: SGHTA, FQGNSA. The CDR3 is made up of 14 amino acids. V lost 3 bases and J lost 8; bases outside the gene matches: 9. The CDR3 region has the DNA TGTGCCAGCAGCTTTGACAGGGCCTTAAAGGGCTACACCTTC. This sequence encodes CASSFDRALKGYTF.

This clonotype was seen only a few times. V and J are TRBV7-9 and TRBJ2-3; TRBD1 aligns across 9 bases. CDR3 length equals 15 residues. The V gene end was trimmed by 5 bases and the J gene end by 6 bases; junction bases not matched to a gene: 9. Germline V gene sequence: CDR1 SEHNR, CDR2 FQNEAQ (reference sequence). For the CDR3, the DNA is TGTGCCAGCAGCCGCCGGGACAGGGAGATGGATACGCAGTATTTT. It specifies CASSRRDREMDTQYF.

This clonotype was found many times. This chain links TRBV6-6 with TRBJ1-2; no clear D. Trimming removed 1 base from V and 6 bases from J, with 0 bases in between. Germline values: CDR1 MNHNY, CDR2 SVGAGI (reference sequence). The CDR3 runs to 10 residues. DNA of the CDR3: TGTGCCAGCAGTTACTATGGCTACACCTTC. This translates into CASSYYGYTF.

This clonotype was found a few times. Here the CDR3 reads CASSTTDQETQYF. The CDR3 nucleotides are TGTGCCAGTAGTACTACGGACCAAGAGACCCAGTACTTC. The chain employs TRBV19 and TRBJ2-5; D ambiguous. CDR3 length equals 13 residues. Trimming removed 4 bases from V and 0 bases from J, with 6 bases in between. The germline V gene has CDR1 LNHDA and CDR2 SQIVND (reference sequence).

This clonotype came up many times. V usage is TRBV27 and J usage is TRBJ1-5; D not resolved. V lost 4 bases to trimming and J lost 1 base, with 5 bases between them. CDR1 is MNHEY and CDR2 is SMNVEV in the germline V gene (reference sequence). This CDR3 has 13 amino acids. The CDR3 loop reads CASSSDSNQPQHF. CDR3 coding DNA: TGTGCCAGCAGTTCGGACAGCAATCAGCCCCAGCATTTT.

There are a few counts of this clonotype. The gene calls are TRBV4-1 and TRBJ2-5, with 7 bases aligning to TRBD2. From germline, CDR1 is MGHRA and CDR2 YSYEKL. The CDR3 is 15 amino acids. After removal of 4 bases from V and 6 bases from J, the junction contained 11 bases not matched to a gene. CDR3 nucleotide sequence: TGCGCCAGCAGCCTCGTTCGAGGGGAGGGTAAGACCCAGTACTTC. Encoded protein: CASSLVRGEGKTQYF.

J is TRBJ1-1 and V is TRBV27; 7 nucleotides agree with TRBD1. The V segment lost 5 bases and the J segment 8 bases; nucleotides outside the gene matches: 8. CDR1 is MNHEY, CDR2 SMNVEV, per germline (reference sequence). The CDR3 has 13 residues. The CDR3 sequence: CASSLLQTGEAFF. The CDR3 region has the DNA TGTGCCAGCAGTCTCCTTCAGACAGGGGAAGCTTTCTTT.

This clonotype was detected many times. The J gene is TRBJ2-7, the V gene TRBV6-6; tentatively, D is TRBD2 (6 bases). CDR3 length: 16 residues. The V end was cut by 2 bases, the J end by 0 bases, with 14 bases between. The V gene's germline CDR1 is MNHNY and CDR2 SVGAGI (reference sequence). CDR3 sequence reads: CASSYLRRGSSYEQYF. DNA for the CDR3: TGTGCCAGCAGTTACCTAAGGCGGGGCAGCTCCTACGAGCAGTACTTC.

The table lists this clonotype with many counts. CDR3 coding DNA: TGTGCCACCAGTGATTTGCCCAGGGGTGAGAGGGCCTACGAGCAGTACGTC. Translating gives CATSDLPRGERAYEQYV. The V gene is TRBV24-1, the J gene TRBJ2-7; D might be TRBD1 (6 bases). CDR3 length: 17 residues. CDR1 is KGHDR, CDR2 SFDVKD, per germline. V shed 0 bases and J shed 2 bases, with 16 bases lying between them.

The chain employs TRBV4-1 and TRBJ1-4; a weak D match, TRBD1 (6 bases). Germline CDR1 reads MGHRA; CDR2 reads YSYEKL. Trimming took 2 bases from V and 0 from J, leaving 25 bases between them. There are 21 residues in the CDR3. The CDR3 region is CASSQLGLLRGQRPTNEKLFF. The CDR3 DNA reads as TGCGCCAGCAGCCAATTAGGTTTGCTTCGAGGACAGAGACCAACTAATGAAAAACTGTTTTTT.

A word on this clonotype: Sequence at one end of the junction differs from germline and may be a read error. This chain connects TRBV7-9 to TRBJ1-3; D may be TRBD1 (5 bases). The CDR3 length is 15 residues. Germline lookup yields CDR1 SEHNR and CDR2 FQNEAQ (reference sequence). Here the CDR3 reads CASSLGAISGNTIYF. The CDR3 nucleotides are TGTGCCAGCAGCCTCGGGGCCATCTCTGGAAACACCATATATTTC.

Many counts were recorded for this clonotype. The gene calls are TRBV7-6 and TRBJ2-3; 7 bases match TRBD2. The CDR3 is made up of 14 amino acids. V shed 5 bases, J shed 6 bases, and the junction held 8 bases outside the gene matches. CDR1 and CDR2 (germline): SGHVS, FNYEAQ. CDR3 loop: CASSPTGGLDTQYF. The CDR3 DNA is TGTGCCAGCAGCCCTACGGGAGGTCTGGATACGCAGTATTTT.

This clonotype was seen a few times. This chain's CDR3 is CASSFQGGMNTEAFF. In DNA form, the CDR3 reads TGCGCCAGCAGCTTCCAGGGTGGTATGAACACTGAAGCTTTCTTT. The genes are TRBV5-1 and TRBJ1-1; a weak D match, TRBD1 (5 bases). V shed 2 bases and J shed 0 bases, with 11 bases lying between them. Germline lookup yields CDR1 SGHRS and CDR2 YFSETQ. The CDR3 is 15 residues long.

The V gene is TRBV20-1, the J gene TRBJ2-3; no reliable D call. From germline, CDR1 is DFQATT and CDR2 SNEGSKA (reference sequence). The CDR3 has 11 residues. V lost 3 bases and J lost 5, with 6 bases in between. For the CDR3, the DNA is TGCAGTGCTAGCCCCCAAGATACGCAGTATTTT. This encodes CSASPQDTQYF.

The table lists this clonotype with a few counts. V usage is TRBV7-2 and J usage is TRBJ2-5; TRBD2 aligns across 7 bases. V shed 6 bases, J shed 5 bases, and the junction held 3 bases outside the gene matches. Germline V CDR1 and CDR2: SGHTA, FQGNSA. This CDR3 region has 12 residues. The CDR3 reads CASSFSGETQYF. As DNA, the CDR3 is TGTGCCAGCAGTTTTAGCGGGGAGACCCAGTACTTC. Drawing the rest from reference TRBV7-2 and TRBJ2-5, the complete variable domain is GAGVSQSPSNKVTEKGKDVELRCDPISGHTALYWYRQSLGQGLEFLIYFQGNSAPDKSGLPSDRFSAERTGGSVSTLTIQRTQQEDSAVYLCASSFSGETQYFGPGTRLLVL.

V and J are TRBV7-2 and TRBJ2-2; 8 bases agree with TRBD2. CDR3 length: 14 amino acids. J lost 6 bases, V lost 5 bases, and 5 bases had no gene match. The germline V gene has CDR1 SGHTA and CDR2 FQGNSA. The CDR3 protein is CASSTGGAPGELFF. In DNA, the CDR3 is TGTGCCAGCAGCACCGGGGGGGCCCCCGGGGAGCTGTTTTTT.

The chain employs TRBV6-2 or TRBV6-3 and TRBJ1-1; 9 nucleotides agree with TRBD1. J was trimmed by 0 bases and V by 7 bases; bases with no gene match: 9. The CDR3 consists of 16 residues. Germline assignment: CDR1 MNHEY and CDR2 SVGEGT. CDR3 loop: CASTTGTGNLNTEAFF. CDR3 bases: TGTGCCAGCACCACCGGGACAGGGAATCTGAACACTGAAGCTTTCTTT.

This clonotype came up a few times. J is TRBJ2-7 and V is TRBV5-1; a weak D match, TRBD2 (7 bases). CDR1 and CDR2 from the germline V gene are SGHRS and YFSETQ. Trimming took 0 bases from V and 0 from J, leaving 10 bases between them. The CDR3 length is 15 residues. The CDR3 spells CASSLEGGNSYEQYF. DNA of the CDR3: TGCGCCAGCAGCTTGGAGGGGGGGAACTCCTACGAGCAGTACTTC.